This TCR beta chain comes out of a study of blood T cell repertoires in COVID-19. Overall study context: The cDNA or gDNA used as material had been derived from T cells, B-cell-depleted T cells, or PBMCs.

The V gene end was trimmed by 3 bases and the J gene end by 4 bases; junction bases not matched to a gene: 5. The CDR3 contains 15 residues. Germline CDR1 is LNHDA and CDR2 is SQIVND (reference sequence). In the original analysis: Amplifying reference gene primers gave estimates of nucleated cell counts. This table comes from immunoSEQ multiplex PCR, and its TCRdb copy is limited to in-frame clones, with some not included. D and trimming were read from the DNA, whereas the V and J calls and clone size are those reported in that table. The sample consists of 300,000 to 450,000 clones, around 92% of them appearing once.

This rearrangement joins TRBV19 to TRBJ2-4; 8 bases map to TRBD2. The sequence was obtained from a woman aged 25 to 39 with COVID-19, enrolled during active disease. Sequenced material: peripheral blood. The CDR3 bases are TGTGCCAGTAGTATCGTTAGCGGGGATAAAAACATTCAGTACTTC. Residues: CASSIVSGDKNIQYF.